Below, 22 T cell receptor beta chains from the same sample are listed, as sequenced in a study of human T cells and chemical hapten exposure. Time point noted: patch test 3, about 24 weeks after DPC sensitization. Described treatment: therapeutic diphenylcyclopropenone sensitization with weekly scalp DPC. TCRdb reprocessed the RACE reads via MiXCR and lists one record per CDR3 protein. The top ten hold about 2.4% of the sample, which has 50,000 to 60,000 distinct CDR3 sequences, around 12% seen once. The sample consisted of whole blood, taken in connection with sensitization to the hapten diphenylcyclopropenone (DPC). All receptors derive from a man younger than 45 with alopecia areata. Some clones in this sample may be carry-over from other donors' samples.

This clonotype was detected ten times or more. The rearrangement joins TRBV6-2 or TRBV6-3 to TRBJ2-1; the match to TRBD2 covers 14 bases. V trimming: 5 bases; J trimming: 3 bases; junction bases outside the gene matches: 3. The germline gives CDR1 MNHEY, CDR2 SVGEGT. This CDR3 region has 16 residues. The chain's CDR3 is CASSPGLAGDYNEQFF. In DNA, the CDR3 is TGTGCCAGCAGTCCGGGACTAGCGGGGGACTACAATGAGCAGTTCTTC.

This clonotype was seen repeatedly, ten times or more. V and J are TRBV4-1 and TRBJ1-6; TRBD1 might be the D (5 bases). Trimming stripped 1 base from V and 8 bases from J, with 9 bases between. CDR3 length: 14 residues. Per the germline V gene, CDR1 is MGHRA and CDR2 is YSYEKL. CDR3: CASSQVRDDSPLHF. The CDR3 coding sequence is TGCGCCAGCAGCCAAGTCAGGGATGATTCACCCCTCCACTTT.

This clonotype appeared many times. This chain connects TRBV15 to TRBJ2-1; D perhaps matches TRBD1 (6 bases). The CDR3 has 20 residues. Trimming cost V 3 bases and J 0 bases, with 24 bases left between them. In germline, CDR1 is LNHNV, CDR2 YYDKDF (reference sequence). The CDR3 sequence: CATSRAIRDIGRSSYNEQFF. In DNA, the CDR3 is TGTGCCACCAGCAGGGCCATCCGGGACATTGGACGGAGCTCCTACAATGAGCAGTTCTTC.

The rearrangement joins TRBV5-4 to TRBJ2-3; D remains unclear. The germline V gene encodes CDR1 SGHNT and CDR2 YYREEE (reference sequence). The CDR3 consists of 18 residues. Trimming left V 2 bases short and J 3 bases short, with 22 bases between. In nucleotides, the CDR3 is TGTGCCAGCAGCTTTCGCGTCCTAATCGGATCACGGACAGATACGCAGTATTTT. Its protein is CASSFRVLIGSRTDTQYF.

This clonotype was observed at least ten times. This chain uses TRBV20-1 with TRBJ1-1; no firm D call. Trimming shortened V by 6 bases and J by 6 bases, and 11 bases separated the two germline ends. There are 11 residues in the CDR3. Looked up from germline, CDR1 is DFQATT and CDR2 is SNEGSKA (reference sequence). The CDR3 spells CSARQFPEAFF. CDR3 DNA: TGCAGTGCCAGGCAATTCCCTGAAGCTTTCTTT.

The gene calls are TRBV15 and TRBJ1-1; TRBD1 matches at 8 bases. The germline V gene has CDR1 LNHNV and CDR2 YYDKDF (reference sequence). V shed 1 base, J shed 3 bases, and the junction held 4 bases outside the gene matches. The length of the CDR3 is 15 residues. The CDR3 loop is CATSRAGGRYTEAFF. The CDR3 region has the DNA TGTGCCACCAGCAGAGCAGGGGGCAGGTACACTGAAGCTTTCTTT.

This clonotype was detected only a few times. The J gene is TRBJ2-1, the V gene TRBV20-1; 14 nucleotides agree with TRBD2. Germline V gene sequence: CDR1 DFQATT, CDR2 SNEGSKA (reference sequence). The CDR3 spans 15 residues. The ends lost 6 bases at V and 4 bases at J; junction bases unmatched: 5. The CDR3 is CSAPGTSGGYNEQFF. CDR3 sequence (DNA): TGCAGTGCCCCTGGGACTAGCGGGGGATACAATGAGCAGTTCTTC.

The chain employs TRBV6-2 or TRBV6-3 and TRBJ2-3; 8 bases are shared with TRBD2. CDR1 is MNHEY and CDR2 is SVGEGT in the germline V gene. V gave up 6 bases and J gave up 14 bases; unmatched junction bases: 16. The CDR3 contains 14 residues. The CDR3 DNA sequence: TGTGCCAGCAGGCCAGCGGGGGACTTTGATTGGCTGTATTTT. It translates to CASRPAGDFDWLYF.

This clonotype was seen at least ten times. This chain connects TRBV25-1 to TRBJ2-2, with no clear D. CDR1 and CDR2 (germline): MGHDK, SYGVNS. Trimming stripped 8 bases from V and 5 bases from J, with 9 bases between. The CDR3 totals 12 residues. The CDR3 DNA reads TGTGCCAGCGGTAAGGGTACCGGGGAGCTGTTTTTT. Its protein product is CASGKGTGELFF.

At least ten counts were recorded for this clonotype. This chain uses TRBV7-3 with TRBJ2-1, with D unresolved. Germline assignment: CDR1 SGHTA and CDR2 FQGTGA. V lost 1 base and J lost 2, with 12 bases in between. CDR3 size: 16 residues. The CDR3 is CASSLRGTTAYNEQFF. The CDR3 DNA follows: TGTGCCAGCAGCTTAAGGGGAACTACAGCCTACAATGAGCAGTTCTTC.

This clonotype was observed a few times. The CDR3 protein is CASSPRDRETQYF. Here the CDR3 DNA reads TGTGCCAGCAGCCCACGGGACAGAGAGACCCAGTACTTC. The V gene is TRBV5-4, the J gene TRBJ2-5; 7 bases map to TRBD1. J lost 4 bases, V lost 4 bases, and 4 bases had no gene match. The CDR3 loop spans 13 amino acids. The V gene's germline CDR1 is SGHNT and CDR2 YYREEE (reference sequence).

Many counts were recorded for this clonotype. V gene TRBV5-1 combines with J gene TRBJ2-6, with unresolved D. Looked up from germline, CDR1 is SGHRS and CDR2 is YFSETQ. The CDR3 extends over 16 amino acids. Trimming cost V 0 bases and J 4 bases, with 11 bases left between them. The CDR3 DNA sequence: TGCGCCAGCAGCTTGGGGGCCTTTACGGGGGCCAACGTCCTGACTTTC. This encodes CASSLGAFTGANVLTF.

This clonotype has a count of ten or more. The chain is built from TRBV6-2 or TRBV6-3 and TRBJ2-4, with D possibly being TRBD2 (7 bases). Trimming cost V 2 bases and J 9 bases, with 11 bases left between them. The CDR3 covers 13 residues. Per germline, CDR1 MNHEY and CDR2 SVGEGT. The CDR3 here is CASSYHREGIQYF. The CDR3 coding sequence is TGTGCCAGCAGTTACCACAGGGAGGGCATTCAGTACTTC.

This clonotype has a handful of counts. This CDR3 reads CAISESSEGIAEAFF. The DNA of the CDR3 is TGTGCCATCAGTGAGTCGTCCGAAGGGATCGCTGAAGCTTTCTTT. The V and J genes are TRBV10-3 and TRBJ1-1; D gene unclear. Per germline, CDR1 ENHRY and CDR2 SYGVKD. The CDR3 contains 15 residues. Trimming shortened V by 0 bases and J by 6 bases, and 14 bases separated the two germline ends.

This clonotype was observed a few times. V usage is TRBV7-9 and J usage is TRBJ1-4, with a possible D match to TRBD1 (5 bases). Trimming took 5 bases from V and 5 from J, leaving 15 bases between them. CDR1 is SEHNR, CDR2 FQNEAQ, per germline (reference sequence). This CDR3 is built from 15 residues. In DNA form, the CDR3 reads TGTGCCAGCAGCACTATTCCGGGACGGAATGAAAAACTGTTTTTT. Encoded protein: CASSTIPGRNEKLFF.

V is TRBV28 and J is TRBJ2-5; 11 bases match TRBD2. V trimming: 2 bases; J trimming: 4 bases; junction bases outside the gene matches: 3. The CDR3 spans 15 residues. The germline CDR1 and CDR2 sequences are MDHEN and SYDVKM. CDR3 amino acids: CASSLELAGGETQYF. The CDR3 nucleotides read TGTGCCAGCAGTTTAGAGCTAGCGGGGGGAGAGACCCAGTACTTC.

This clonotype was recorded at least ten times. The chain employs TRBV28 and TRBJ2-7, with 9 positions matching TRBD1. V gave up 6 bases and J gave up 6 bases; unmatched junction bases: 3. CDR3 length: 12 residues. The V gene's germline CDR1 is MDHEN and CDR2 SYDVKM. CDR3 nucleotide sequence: TGTGCCAGCAGGGGGACAGGGATCGAGCAGTACTTC. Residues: CASRGTGIEQYF.

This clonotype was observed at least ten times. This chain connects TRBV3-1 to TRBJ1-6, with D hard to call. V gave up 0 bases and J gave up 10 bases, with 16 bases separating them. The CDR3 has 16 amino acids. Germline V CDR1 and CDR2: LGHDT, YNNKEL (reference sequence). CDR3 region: CASSQEQRLILSPLHF. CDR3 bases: TGTGCCAGCAGCCAAGAACAGAGACTAATTCTATCACCCCTCCACTTT.

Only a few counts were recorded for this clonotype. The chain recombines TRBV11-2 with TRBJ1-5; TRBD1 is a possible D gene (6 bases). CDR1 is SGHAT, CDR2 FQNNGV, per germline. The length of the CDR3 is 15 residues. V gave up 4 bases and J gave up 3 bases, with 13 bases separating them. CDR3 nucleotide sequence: TGTGCCAGCAGCTCTATTAGGGGGACCAATCAGCCCCAGCATTTT. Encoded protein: CASSSIRGTNQPQHF.

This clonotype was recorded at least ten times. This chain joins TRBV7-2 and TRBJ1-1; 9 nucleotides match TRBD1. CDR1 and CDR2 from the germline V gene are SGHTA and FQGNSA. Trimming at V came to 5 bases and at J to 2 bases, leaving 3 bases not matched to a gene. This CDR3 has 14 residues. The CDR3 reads CASSQDRGNTEAFF. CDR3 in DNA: TGTGCCAGCAGCCAGGACAGGGGAAACACTGAAGCTTTCTTT.

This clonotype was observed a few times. Here the CDR3 reads CASSWDGNQPQHF. CDR3 coding DNA: TGTGCCAGCAGCTGGGACGGCAATCAGCCCCAGCATTTT. The V call is TRBV7-9, the J call TRBJ1-5, with D possibly matching TRBD1 (5 bases). Per germline, CDR1 SEHNR and CDR2 FQNEAQ (reference sequence). The V end was cut by 4 bases, the J end by 2 bases, with 6 bases between. This CDR3 spans 13 amino acids.

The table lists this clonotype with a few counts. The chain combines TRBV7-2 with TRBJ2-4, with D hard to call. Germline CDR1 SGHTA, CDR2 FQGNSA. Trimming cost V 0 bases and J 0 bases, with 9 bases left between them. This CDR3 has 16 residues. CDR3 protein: CASSLAVPLAKNIQYF. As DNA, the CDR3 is TGTGCCAGCAGCTTAGCGGTCCCATTAGCCAAAAACATTCAGTACTTC.